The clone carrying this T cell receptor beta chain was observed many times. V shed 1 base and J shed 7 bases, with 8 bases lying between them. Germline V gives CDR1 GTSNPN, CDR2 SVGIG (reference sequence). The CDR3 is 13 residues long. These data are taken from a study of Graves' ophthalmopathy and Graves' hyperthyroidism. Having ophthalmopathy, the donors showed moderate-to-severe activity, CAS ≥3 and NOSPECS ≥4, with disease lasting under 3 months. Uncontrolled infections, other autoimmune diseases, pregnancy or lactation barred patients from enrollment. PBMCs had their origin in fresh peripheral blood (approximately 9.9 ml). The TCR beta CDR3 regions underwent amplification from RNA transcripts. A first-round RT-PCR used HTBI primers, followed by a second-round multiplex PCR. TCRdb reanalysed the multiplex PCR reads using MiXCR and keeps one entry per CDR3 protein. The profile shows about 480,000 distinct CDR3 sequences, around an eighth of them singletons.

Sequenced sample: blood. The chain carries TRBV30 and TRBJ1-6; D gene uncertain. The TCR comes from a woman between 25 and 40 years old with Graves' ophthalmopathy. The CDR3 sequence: CAWSELVNSPLHF. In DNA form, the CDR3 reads TGTGCCTGGAGTGAATTGGTGAATTCACCCCTCCACTTT.